Following are 28 T cell receptor beta chains from one sample sequenced in a study of blood T cells in healthy people across ages. A second PCR, run for roughly 7 to 12 cycles, used a sample-barcoded 5' primer plus a J-beta primer mix. TCRdb reprocessed the 5' RACE reads via MiXCR and lists one record per CDR3 protein. This table has about 700,000 distinct CDR3 sequences, 32% appearing once. Sequenced sample: blood. Every receptor here comes from a woman of 80 years or more in good health.

This clonotype showed up many times. The J gene is TRBJ2-5, the V gene TRBV4-1, with 8 bases fitting TRBD2. Germline trimming cut 3 bases from V and 5 bases from J; bases unmatched to any gene: 8. Per germline, CDR1 MGHRA and CDR2 YSYEKL. CDR3 length equals 15 residues. CDR3 amino acids: CASSHPGLGKETQYF. CDR3 sequence (DNA): TGCGCCAGCAGCCACCCGGGACTAGGAAAGGAGACCCAGTACTTC.

This clonotype was seen many times. The CDR3 DNA reads as TGCGCCAGCAGCGGATCCGGGACAGACCTATACAATGAGCAGTTCTTC. Its protein product is CASSGSGTDLYNEQFF. The chain couples TRBV5-1 to TRBJ2-1, with 7 bases fitting TRBD1. The CDR3 loop spans 16 amino acids. Per germline, CDR1 SGHRS and CDR2 YFSETQ. After removal of 4 bases from V and 4 bases from J, the junction contained 11 bases not matched to a gene.

The rearrangement uses TRBV9 and TRBJ2-3; D is possibly TRBD1 or TRBD2 (5 bases each). V lost 0 bases and J 4 bases, leaving 24 bases between the germline ends. The CDR3 runs to 19 residues. CDR1 and CDR2 (germline): SGDLS, YYNGEE. The CDR3 DNA sequence: TGTGCCAGCAGCGTAGCGGCAGGGTGGATGGTATCTAGCTCAGATACGCAGTATTTT. Residues: CASSVAAGWMVSSSDTQYF.

Remarks on this clonotype: This may be a read error, as it is one base from a much larger clone. The rearrangement joins TRBV7-2 to TRBJ1-4; the D gene is possibly TRBD1 (5 bases). This CDR3 region has 15 residues. Germline V gene lookup returns CDR1 SGHTA and CDR2 FQGNSA. This CDR3 is CASSYVGQGREKPFF. CDR3 coding DNA: TGTGCCAGCAGTTATGTGGGGCAGGGAAGGGAAAAACCGTTTTTT. Full variable domain (rest looked up from reference TRBV7-2 and TRBJ1-4): GAGVSQSPSNKVTEKGKDVELRCDPISGHTALYWYRQSLGQGLEFLIYFQGNSAPDKSGLPSDRFSAERTGGSVSTLTIQRTQQEDSAVYLCASSYVGQGREKPFFGSGTQLSVL.

V is TRBV12-3 or TRBV12-4 and J is TRBJ2-5, with unresolved D. Trimming removed 3 bases at V and 1 base at J, with 9 bases between. The CDR3 has 14 residues. CDR3 nucleotides: TGTGCCAGCAGTTTTAGACGGCCCCAAGAGACCCAGTACTTC. The encoded protein is CASSFRRPQETQYF.

This clonotype was seen at least ten times. The chain combines TRBV28 with TRBJ2-1, with 8 bases that match TRBD2. V lost 8 bases, J lost 4 bases, and 13 bases stayed unmatched. Germline V gene sequence: CDR1 MDHEN, CDR2 SYDVKM. The CDR3 spans 16 residues. Here the CDR3 DNA reads TGTGCCAGCCCCCCTACTTCAGGACTAGCATACAATGAGCAGTTCTTC. It translates to CASPPTSGLAYNEQFF.

Note on this clonotype: The junction and the germline gene differ at one end; a read error may be behind it. This chain connects TRBV5-1 to TRBJ1-5; D is possibly TRBD1 (5 bases). CDR3 length: 13 residues. Germline V gene sequence: CDR1 SGHRS, CDR2 YFSETQ. CDR3 in amino acids: CAGSLAGGQPQHF. CDR3 nucleotide sequence: TGCGCCGGCAGCTTGGCCGGGGGTCAGCCCCAGCATTTT.

This clonotype occurred many times. This sequence joins TRBV18 and TRBJ2-5; 7 bases are a match to TRBD1. CDR1 and CDR2 from the germline V gene are KGHSH and LQKENI. J gave up 4 bases and V 3 bases, and 5 bases lay outside the gene matches. CDR3 length: 14 amino acids. The CDR3 DNA reads TGTGCCAGCTCACCCGGGACAGCCTTAGAGACCCAGTACTTC. It specifies CASSPGTALETQYF.

This chain uses TRBV5-1 with TRBJ2-5, with D possibly called TRBD1 or TRBD2 (5 bases each). The CDR3 totals 15 residues. Trimming took 0 bases from V and 4 from J, leaving 13 bases between them. Germline loops: CDR1 SGHRS, CDR2 YFSETQ. CDR3 loop: CASSLGGGSGETQYF. The DNA of the CDR3 is TGCGCCAGCAGCTTGGGTGGGGGATCCGGAGAGACCCAGTACTTC.

Worth noting for this clonotype: Possible read error: a much larger clone is one base away. The chain uses TRBV9 and TRBJ1-2; TRBD1 is a possible D gene (5 bases). The ends were cut back, 0 bases at V and 4 bases at J, with 13 bases in the middle. The CDR3 has 15 amino acids. Germline CDR1 SGDLS, CDR2 YYNGEE. CDR3 sequence: CASSVEVRGRYGYTF. CDR3 DNA: TGTGCCAGCAGCGTAGAAGTGCGGGGACGCTATGGCTACACCTTC.

The CDR3 nucleotides read TGCGCCAGCAGCTTGGCGACGCAGGACTCGGTTGGAGGCTACACCTTC. As protein: CASSLATQDSVGGYTF. This chain joins TRBV5-1 and TRBJ1-2; D not resolved. The CDR3 loop spans 16 amino acids. Germline V gives CDR1 SGHRS, CDR2 YFSETQ. V was shortened by 0 bases and J by 8 bases, with 20 bases between the two germline ends. Full variable domain (outside the CDR3, taken from reference TRBV5-1 and TRBJ1-2): KAGVTQTPRYLIKTRGQQVTLSCSPISGHRSVSWYQQTPGQGLQFLFEYFSETQRNKGNFPGRFSGRQFSNSRSEMNVSTLELGDSALYLCASSLATQDSVGGYTFGSGTRLTVV.

This clonotype was seen ten or more times. This sequence joins TRBV6-1 and TRBJ2-7, with TRBD1 matching over 11 bases. Germline V CDR1 and CDR2: MNHNS, SASEGT. This CDR3 has 14 amino acids. After removal of 6 bases from V and 6 bases from J, the junction contained 7 bases not matched to a gene. The CDR3 spells CASRRPGQGVEQYF. For the CDR3, the DNA is TGTGCCAGCAGGAGACCGGGACAGGGGGTCGAGCAGTACTTC.

This clonotype was seen ten or more times. The gene calls are TRBV5-5 and TRBJ1-2; 10 bases match TRBD1. CDR1 is SGHKS and CDR2 is YYEKEE in the germline V gene (reference sequence). Germline trimming cut 0 bases from V and 4 bases from J; bases unmatched to any gene: 6. The CDR3 loop spans 16 amino acids. CDR3 residues: CASSLAVTGGSYGYTF. The CDR3 region has the DNA TGTGCCAGCAGCTTGGCCGTGACAGGGGGCAGCTATGGCTACACCTTC.

This clonotype has a count of ten or more. This sequence joins TRBV24-1 and TRBJ2-1, with D tentatively TRBD1 (5 bases). CDR3 length equals 16 residues. Germline CDR1 reads KGHDR; CDR2 reads SFDVKD. With 1 base removed from V and 12 bases from J, the gap between germline ends came to 21 bases. The CDR3 nucleotides are TGTGCCACCAGTGATTTAGGTGAACAGGATATTCGTCGGCAGTTCTTC. Translated, it gives CATSDLGEQDIRRQFF.

This clonotype was observed at least ten times. This rearrangement joins TRBV15 to TRBJ1-4; 7 bases map to TRBD1. Trimming cost V 10 bases and J 8 bases; bases outside gene matches: 10. Germline V lookup: CDR1 LNHNV, CDR2 YYDKDF (reference sequence). The CDR3 extends over 13 amino acids. CDR3 DNA sequence: TGTGCCAGGAACGACAGGGCACGGGAAAAACTGTTTTTT. Protein product: CARNDRAREKLFF.

The chain couples TRBV2 to TRBJ2-5; 8 bases are a match to TRBD2. Trimming took 6 bases from V and 9 from J; bases not matched to a gene: 6. The CDR3 has 12 amino acids. The germline V gene encodes CDR1 SNHLY and CDR2 FYNNEI. The chain's CDR3 is CASSEGREAQYF. CDR3 sequence (DNA): TGTGCCAGCAGCGAGGGGCGGGAGGCCCAGTACTTC.

This clonotype was picked up a small number of times. CDR3 DNA sequence: TGTGCCAGCAGCCAAGATACAGCACACACAGATACGCAGTATTTT. Amino acids: CASSQDTAHTDTQYF. V usage is TRBV3-1 and J usage is TRBJ2-3; no clear D gene. Trimming cost V 0 bases and J 2 bases, with 9 bases left between them. Germline V gives CDR1 LGHDT, CDR2 YNNKEL (reference sequence). This CDR3 is built from 15 residues.

The V gene is TRBV20-1, the J gene TRBJ2-3; 11 bases fit TRBD2. The CDR3 consists of 17 residues. V was clipped by 6 bases and J by 4 bases; unmatched bases: 15. From germline, CDR1 is DFQATT and CDR2 SNEGSKA (reference sequence). The CDR3 DNA follows: TGCAGTGCGCCGGGGCGAGCACTAGCGGGGGTGCCAGATACGCAGTATTTT. This encodes CSAPGRALAGVPDTQYF.

This clonotype was observed many times. The gene calls are TRBV7-2 and TRBJ2-1; tentatively, D is TRBD2 (5 bases). The CDR3 consists of 16 residues. V was pared by 5 bases and J by 0 bases, with 14 bases between. Germline CDR1 reads SGHTA; CDR2 reads FQGNSA. CDR3 nucleotides: TGTGCCAGCAGCCGAGCGGTGTCTAGCTCCTACAATGAGCAGTTCTTC. Its protein product is CASSRAVSSSYNEQFF.

On this clonotype: A much larger clone lies one base from this, so it may be a read error. The rearrangement uses TRBV7-9 and TRBJ2-3; 11 nucleotides line up with TRBD2. Germline assignment: CDR1 SEHNR and CDR2 FQNEAQ (reference sequence). This CDR3 has 15 amino acids. Here the CDR3 reads CASSSGTSGTDTRYF. The CDR3 region has the DNA TGTGCCAGCAGCTCCGGGACTAGCGGCACAGATACGCGGTATTTT.

This clonotype came up many times. One junction end disagrees with the germline gene, perhaps due to a read error. V and J are TRBV6-6 and TRBJ2-7, with D unclear. Germline lookup yields CDR1 MNHNY and CDR2 SVGAGI (reference sequence). The CDR3 length is 15 residues. In nucleotides, the CDR3 is TGTGCCAGCAGTTACTCGACCAAAAACTCCCACGAGCAGTACTTC. Its protein product is CASSYSTKNSHEQYF.

In the case of this clonotype: A much larger clone lies one base from this, so it may be a read error. The rearrangement uses TRBV7-2 and TRBJ2-5; possibly TRBD1 for D (6 bases). Trimming took 8 bases from V and 5 from J, leaving 15 bases between them. Looked up from germline, CDR1 is SGHTA and CDR2 is FQGNSA. The CDR3 totals 13 residues. CDR3 in amino acids: CASGPRTGETQYF. Here the CDR3 DNA reads TGTGCCAGCGGCCCCCGTACAGGGGAGACCCAGTACTTC.

V and J are TRBV9 and TRBJ1-1; no firm D call. V was clipped by 3 bases and J by 0 bases, with 21 bases between them. This CDR3 has 18 residues. Germline lookup yields CDR1 SGDLS and CDR2 YYNGEE. The CDR3 loop reads CASSDNGGRNPMNTEAFF. In DNA, the CDR3 is TGTGCCAGCAGCGATAACGGCGGCCGGAACCCAATGAACACTGAAGCTTTCTTT.

In this sample, this clonotype turned up a few times. V gene TRBV20-1 combines with J gene TRBJ1-3; 7 nucleotides line up with TRBD1. J gave up 0 bases and V 6 bases, and 5 bases lay outside the gene matches. The V gene's germline CDR1 is DFQATT and CDR2 SNEGSKA (reference sequence). This CDR3 has 14 residues. The CDR3 loop is CSARTGSSGNTIYF. Written as DNA, the CDR3 is TGCAGTGCCAGGACAGGCAGCTCTGGAAACACCATATATTTT.

About this clonotype itself: The germline gene is not matched at one end of the junction; a read error may be the cause. The chain joins TRBV12-3 or TRBV12-4 to TRBJ2-3; 13 bases align to TRBD2. The CDR3 spans 17 residues. The CDR3 DNA sequence: TGTGCCAGCAGTTTAACAATAGGACTAGCGGGGGCAGATGCGCAGTATTTT. It specifies CASSLTIGLAGADAQYF.

This clonotype was seen many times. CDR3 nucleotides: TGTGCCAGCAGTGAATATGGTAGCGGGGAGGAGCAGTTCTTC. Translation: CASSEYGSGEEQFF. The chain has TRBV25-1 and TRBJ2-1; 8 nucleotides line up with TRBD2. Germline values: CDR1 MGHDK, CDR2 SYGVNS. The CDR3 length is 14 residues. With V trimmed by 0 bases and J by 10 bases, 5 bases remained unmatched. The full variable domain, rest sourced from reference TRBV25-1 and TRBJ2-1, is EADIYQTPRYLVIGTGKKITLECSQTMGHDKMYWYQQDPGMELHLIHYSYGVNSTEKGDLSSESTVSRIRTEHFPLTLESARPSHTSQYLCASSEYGSGEEQFFGPGTRLTVL.

The rearrangement links TRBV15 to TRBJ2-6; D is perhaps TRBD2 (5 bases). CDR3 length equals 16 residues. The V and J ends lost 0 bases and 2 bases respectively, with 8 bases between them. Germline V CDR1 and CDR2: LNHNV, YYDKDF (reference sequence). The CDR3 DNA sequence: TGTGCCACCAGCAGAGACTCGGGGACTGGGGCCAACGTCCTGACTTTC. This codes for CATSRDSGTGANVLTF.

V and J are TRBV7-9 and TRBJ2-5; a possible D gene is TRBD1 (5 bases). Looked up from germline, CDR1 is SEHNR and CDR2 is FQNEAQ (reference sequence). Trimming stripped 5 bases from V and 4 bases from J, with 11 bases between. This CDR3 is built from 13 residues. CDR3 residues: CASSLHGAETQYF. Written as DNA, the CDR3 is TGTGCCAGCAGCCTACATGGGGCAGAGACCCAGTACTTC.